This TCR beta chain was sequenced during a study of T cell clonotyping in hematopoietic cell transplantation. The protocol was immunoSEQ multiplex PCR, while the TCRdb copy is restricted to in-frame clones and leaves out a portion. This table has roughly 3,000 clones, 83% appearing once. The CDR3 spans 12 residues. Germline loops: CDR1 SQVTM, CDR2 ANQGSEA. With V trimmed by 5 bases and J by 4 bases, 3 bases remained unmatched. The input for sequencing was PBMCs, taken 180 days after allogeneic stem cell transplant. The rearrangement links TRBV29-1 to TRBJ2-3; 7 bases are shared with TRBD1. This sequence originates from a female patient aged 40 to 50 who had an allogeneic stem cell transplant from a related donor, so T cells may come from the graft donor. Some clones in this sample may be carry-over from other donors' samples. CDR3 DNA sequence: TGCAGCGTTTCCGGACAGGCAGATACGCAGTATTTT. Translating it yields CSVSGQADTQYF.